This T cell receptor (beta chain) originates from a study of blood T cell repertoires in COVID-19 (dated by TCRdb to 2020 to 2022). Broadly, across the study: The collaborator samples originated in the United States, Italy and Spain and spanned the acute and convalescent phases of COVID-19. The sample metadata nearly always contained a de-identified subject ID, COVID-19 status, age in years and sex. The material from the prospective study consisted of cDNA or gDNA derived from T cells, B-cell-depleted T cells, or PBMCs. Deeply sampled blood TCRbeta repertoires from subjects exposed to, actively infected with, or recovered from COVID-19 were included in the dataset. Samples came from the ongoing ImmuneRACE study (first 160 participants) plus 1,254 subjects from 6 global collaborators. The repertoires were released in a freely available public database intended as a resource for research on the immune response to SARS-CoV-2. Where available, HLA class I and class II types were taken from metadata supplied by the sample provider and were not determined by assay-based typing.

TCRbeta CDR3 regions were amplified from genomic DNA by means of the immunoSEQ Assay, a bias-controlled multiplex PCR. The authors' pipeline ran thus. The number of nucleated cells in each sample was estimated by amplification of reference gene primers within the assay. To quantify the absolute abundance of each unique TCRbeta CDR3 rearrangement, sequence reads were collapsed and filtered. Productive Simpson clonality was computed per sample as the square root of Simpson's diversity index over productive rearrangements. TCRdb stores this immuneACCESS table with in-frame sequences only. Part of the clones is absent; in the studies checked, under half of the shortfall reflects unresolved V genes, and no reason is known for the rest. V, J and clone size reflect that table, while D and trimming were determined from the DNA. In this sample the table shows more than 200,000 clones, approximately 91% of which occur a single time. The ten biggest clones cover roughly 0.69% of the sample.

Points the paper makes about the study in general: Clinical and demographic metadata were provided uncurated, with the amount varying by source and participant.

Collaborating institutions collected whole blood in K2EDTA tubes following their own protocols. For TCRbeta analysis, collaborator samples were shipped as frozen whole blood, as isolated PBMCs, or as DNA extracted from either sample type. Measured from the cysteine to the phenylalanine, the CDR3 is 17 residues long. Only CDR3 DNA remains: 51 bases, in frame from the first base. Trimming removed 2 bases from V and 5 bases from J; the gene matches leave 12 bases unexplained. According to the germline V gene (reference sequence), CDR1 reads LGHDT and CDR2 reads YNNKEL. Details on this clone: This clone's antigen is unknown. No qualities accompany the bases; no much larger clone lies one base away.

Input material: peripheral blood. The receptor comes from a man in his forties with acute or convalescent COVID-19. The V and J genes are TRBV3-1 (or the pseudogene TRBV3-2) and TRBJ2-7; 10 bases in the middle match TRBD2. The DNA is as follows: TGTGCCAGCAGCCAATGGGTAGCGGGGGGCGGTTTTCACGAGCAGTACTTC. It specifies CASSQWVAGGGFHEQYF.